Below, 7 T cell receptor beta chains from the same sample are listed, as sequenced in a study of blood T cells in healthy people across ages (dated by TCRdb to the mid-2010s). The method was 5' RACE. Sequencing was carried out with an Illumina HiSeq 2500. A second PCR of about 7 to 12 cycles was run with a J-beta primer mix and a sample-barcoded 5' primer. TCRdb trimmed public reads at Q25 via fastp, called clones via MiXCR and kept in-frame beta chains. Identical CDR3 protein sequences are pooled into one entry, listed with their most common genes and DNA. The sample table lists around 900,000 distinct CDR3 sequences, just over 50% of them with a count of one. About 22% of the sample comes from the top ten. The sequencing input was blood. These receptors were obtained from an older woman in good health.

This clonotype was counted only a few times. The genes are TRBV25-1 and TRBJ2-7; D is unresolved. The CDR3 has 14 residues. Germline V gene lookup returns CDR1 MGHDK and CDR2 SYGVNS. Trimming removed 0 bases at V and 3 bases at J, with 9 bases between. The CDR3 DNA reads TGTGCCAGCAGTGAATACTGGAGAGACTACGAGCAGTACTTC. It yields the protein CASSEYWRDYEQYF.

The V call is TRBV7-9, the J call TRBJ2-5, with a tentative D call TRBD1 (5 bases). There are 13 residues in the CDR3. The germline CDR1 and CDR2 sequences are SEHNR and FQNEAQ (reference sequence). The V end was cut by 4 bases, the J end by 9 bases, with 15 bases between. In nucleotides, the CDR3 is TGTGCCAGCAGCTCGGCAGGGCAAGGGGCCCAGTACTTC. Translating gives CASSSAGQGAQYF.

This clonotype was counted a few times. The gene calls are TRBV12-3 or TRBV12-4 and TRBJ2-1; D ambiguous. The germline V and J ends were trimmed by 3 bases and 4 bases, with 10 bases remaining between them. CDR3 length equals 14 residues. CDR3 in amino acids: CASSLDFGYNEQFF. CDR3 bases: TGTGCCAGCAGTTTGGATTTTGGGTACAATGAGCAGTTCTTC.

Turning to this clonotype: A much larger clone lies a single base off, so this may be a read error. The chain combines TRBV4-2 with TRBJ1-2; D is ambiguous. CDR3 length equals 12 residues. Germline-derived CDR1 and CDR2 are LGHNA and YNFKEQ. The CDR3 loop reads CASSGDNYDYTF. The CDR3 DNA reads TGTGCCAGCAGCGGAGATAACTATGACTACACCTTC.

This chain uses TRBV6-2 or TRBV6-3 with TRBJ2-1, with D uncertain. The J call could be wrong; TRBJ2-7 is a better fit for the DNA end. Germline V gene data show CDR1 as MNHEY and CDR2 as SVGEGT. The CDR3 runs to 14 residues. CDR3 sequence reads: CASAPVRQINEQYF. The CDR3 nucleotides read TGTGCCAGCGCTCCGGTGCGTCAAATCAATGAGCAGTACTTC.

The rearrangement joins TRBV6-6 to TRBJ2-7; 7 bases match TRBD2. The CDR3 is 15 residues long. CDR1 and CDR2 (germline): MNHNY, SVGAGI (reference sequence). V lost 1 base, J lost 2 bases, and 5 bases stayed unmatched. The CDR3 is CASSYLEGGAYEQYF. In nucleotides, the CDR3 is TGTGCCAGCAGTTACTTGGAGGGAGGGGCCTACGAGCAGTACTTC.

The V call is TRBV29-1, the J call TRBJ2-7, with TRBD1 matching 7 bases. Unmatched junction bases numbered 7, after V lost 7 bases and J lost 7 bases. CDR1 is SQVTM, CDR2 ANQGSEA, per germline. The CDR3 sequence is 11 residues long. The CDR3 DNA follows: TGCAGCGCCCGACAGGGCTCAGAGCAGTACTTC. Amino acid sequence: CSARQGSEQYF.